This TCR beta chain was sequenced in a study of a mutant IDH1 vaccine in newly diagnosed glioma (dated by TCRdb to the early 2020s). General notes on the study: Eight vaccinations were administered to patients in weeks 1, 3, 5, 7, 11, 15, 19 and 23, corresponding to visits V03 through V10. Vaccination was initiated 4-6 weeks after radiotherapy alone, or concurrently with temozolomide cycles in the chemotherapy-containing groups. Of the approximately 34 patients who were treated, about 60% were male and roughly 38% were female, and the mean age was roughly 40 years. Prior to enrollment, standard therapy consisting of radiotherapy alone, temozolomide alone, or radiochemotherapy with temozolomide had been administered to patients, with the combination being received by most patients. Six visits were used for peripheral blood collection: V03 (baseline), V05, V07, V10, V12 and V13. Longitudinal TCRB deep sequencing was performed for 25 to 30 treated patients wherever samples were available for exploratory analyses.

The time point label of this sample denotes: week 23, last vaccination. A 20-mer mutant IDH1 peptide at 300 micrograms in Montanide made up each vaccine dose, which was injected subcutaneously together with topical imiquimod. The donors had newly diagnosed IDH1-mutant astrocytomas of WHO grade 3 or 4 that showed loss of nuclear ATRX. The samples were drawn from NOA16, a multicentre, single-arm, open-label phase I trial in Germany that tested a mutant IDH1 peptide vaccine in humans for the first time. Genomic DNA for TCRB sequencing was extracted from EDTA blood using the DNeasy Blood and Tissue Kit. CDR1 is given as SGHNT and CDR2 as YYREEE, both from the germline V gene (reference sequence). V loses 0 bases, J loses 1 base, and the germline ends lie 14 bases apart. Including the terminal cysteine and phenylalanine, the CDR3 comprises 17 residues. Left in the record is the CDR3 DNA by itself, 51 bases read in frame from the first base.

What the study reported, not specific to this receptor: Pseudoprogression appeared unrelated to alterations in the top peripheral T cell clonotypes detected by TCRB sequencing. Selection of PBMC samples for TCRB deep sequencing was based on availability. The authors stated that sample limitations prevented analyses of patient blood samples from being reproduced. Immune responses induced by the vaccine were seen in more than 85% of patients across multiple MHC alleles.

The library was produced with the immunoSEQ multiplex PCR assay. Following the manufacturer's protocol, the hsTCRB Kit was used to amplify rearranged TCR beta chain sequences. TCRB libraries were sequenced on an Illumina MiSeq. Per the authors' processing: Demultiplexing, trimming and gene mapping were performed with the kit vendor's proprietary platform. TCRdb retrieved this table from immuneACCESS and kept in-frame rearrangements only. Not all clones are present; in checked studies, unresolved V genes account for under half, and no reason is known for the remainder. That table furnishes V, J and clone size, whereas the DNA furnished D and trimming. The table for this sample lists approximately 30,000 clones; around 80% of them were counted only once. The ten biggest clones cover under 20% of the sample. Comments on this clone: Its antigen is currently not known. Base qualities are not recorded, but no much larger clone differs from it by a single base.

The clonotype comes from a woman in her 30s with glioma. Sequenced here: PBMCs, sampled from a glioma patient whose treatment included an IDH1 peptide vaccine. Rearrangement joined TRBV5-4 to TRBJ1-5, and TRBD1 may be the D gene, going by 6 matching bases. This receptor has the CDR3 CASSLERGGGSNQPQHF. In nucleotides, the sequence is TGTGCCAGCAGCTTGGAAAGGGGGGGTGGGAGCAATCAGCCCCAGCATTTT.